Listed below are T cell receptor beta chains from one sample, sequenced in a study of beta chain features in type 1 diabetes. Some clones are missing from TCRdb's copy, which holds only in-frame ones; the method was immunoSEQ multiplex PCR. The table shows fewer than 350,000 clones, with about 7.8% occurring only once. Material: central memory CD4+ T cells from blood. The origin of the receptors is a woman younger than 30 in good health. Both conserved end residues are part of each CDR3. D genes are given only for firm matches. Clone size is given for some rows only: seen once, a few or many times, or a class if the clone is expanded.

>TRBJ2-5|TRBD2|17|TRBV9|few
CASSVGALAGGQETQYF
TGTGCCAGCAGCGTAGGAGCGCTAGCGGGGGGGCAAGAGACCCAGTACTTC
>TRBJ2-3|.|14|TRBV29-1|few
CSTLGGPRTDTQYF
TGCAGCACCCTTGGGGGGCCACGCACAGATACGCAGTATTTT
>TRBJ1-5|.|13|TRBV4-3|few
CASSQDSNQPQHF
TGCGCCAGCAGCCAAGATAGCAATCAGCCCCAGCATTTT
>TRBJ1-4|.|16|TRBV15|.
CATSRGETATNEKLFF
TGTGCCACCAGCAGAGGGGAGACGGCAACTAATGAAAAACTGTTTTTT
>TRBJ2-5|.|16|TRBV25-1|.
CASSESGRFIQETQYF
TGTGCCAGCAGTGAATCTGGACGTTTCATCCAAGAGACCCAGTACTTC
>TRBJ1-2|.|13|TRBV27|few
CASRTASTGGYTF
TGTGCCAGTCGGACAGCCTCCACGGGGGGCTACACCTTC
>TRBJ2-1|.|14|TRBV11-3|few
CASSLGGWGNEQFF
TGTGCCAGCAGCTTAGGAGGGTGGGGCAATGAGCAGTTCTTC
>TRBJ1-3|.|13|TRBV21-1|few
CASSSGSGNTIYF
TGTGCCAGCAGCTCCGGCTCTGGAAACACCATATATTTT
>TRBJ1-2|TRBD1|15|TRBV19|.
CASSKQTGTNYGYTF
TGTGCCAGTAGTAAGCAGACAGGGACTAACTATGGCTACACCTTC
>TRBJ1-1|.|13|TRBV5-6|many
CASSLDSSRQAFF
TGTGCCAGCAGCCTCGACTCCTCCCGGCAGGCTTTCTTT
>TRBJ2-3|.|15|TRBV28|.
CASSLTIIETDTQYF
TGTGCCAGCAGCCTGACCATAATTGAGACAGATACGCAGTATTTT
>TRBJ2-5|.|14|TRBV28|few
CASSLGDKRETQYF
TGTGCCAGCAGTTTAGGTGACAAAAGGGAGACCCAGTACTTC
>TRBJ1-5|.|16|TRBV7-9|few
CASSLVGGGSNQPQHF
TGTGCCAGCAGCTTAGTGGGGGGCGGAAGCAATCAGCCCCAGCATTTT
>TRBJ1-1|.|13|TRBV2|.
CASGGEVDTEAFF
TGTGCCAGCGGAGGGGAGGTGGACACTGAAGCTTTCTTT
>TRBJ2-5|.|16|TRBV11-1|few
CASSLLPGELGETQYF
TGTGCCAGCAGCTTATTACCAGGGGAGCTCGGGGAGACCCAGTACTTC
>TRBJ2-5|TRBD2|15|TRBV5-1|few
CASSSTSGAQETQYF
TGCGCCAGCAGCTCAACTAGCGGCGCTCAAGAGACCCAGTACTTC
>TRBJ1-4|.|16|TRBV4-3|many
CASSQEAGGGNEKLFF
TGCGCCAGCAGCCAAGAGGCGGGGGGAGGCAATGAAAAACTGTTTTTT
>TRBJ2-3|TRBD2|16|TRBV5-1|few
CASSLEGGVLPDTQYF
TGCGCCAGCAGCTTGGAGGGAGGGGTCCTACCCGATACGCAGTATTTT
>TRBJ2-7|.|16|TRBV7-2|.
CASSPGAGRVGYEQYF
TGTGCCAGCAGCCCAGGTGCCGGCAGGGTGGGATACGAGCAGTACTTC
>TRBJ2-5|TRBD1|16|TRBV11-2|few
CASSLVGQLNGETQYF
TGTGCCAGCAGCTTAGTGGGACAGCTTAATGGGGAGACCCAGTACTTC
>TRBJ2-5|TRBD2|14|TRBV5-1|few
CASNGGRGQETQYF
TGCGCCAGCAATGGCGGGAGGGGACAAGAGACCCAGTACTTC
>TRBJ1-5|.|15|TRBV19|few
CASSIRQSANQPQHF
TGTGCCAGTAGTATAAGGCAGTCAGCAAATCAGCCCCAGCATTTT
>TRBJ2-3|TRBD2|15|TRBV7-2|few
CASSFSGGPTDTQYF
TGTGCCAGCAGTTTTAGCGGGGGCCCTACAGATACGCAGTATTTT
>TRBJ1-2|.|12|TRBV27|.
CASSSTGGGYTF
TGTGCCAGCAGCTCCACGGGGGGCGGCTACACCTTC
>TRBJ1-1|.|12|TRBV7-2|.
CASSLGRHEAFF
TGTGCCAGCAGCTTAGGGCGTCATGAAGCTTTCTTT
>TRBJ1-1|.|14|TRBV5-1|.
CASSVSTGNTEAFF
TGCGCCAGCAGCGTTTCGACGGGGAACACTGAAGCTTTCTTT
>TRBJ2-3|TRBD2|16|TRBV5-1|few
CASSSTLAGSTDTQYF
TGCGCCAGCAGCTCCACACTAGCGGGGAGCACAGATACGCAGTATTTT
>TRBJ1-6|.|15|TRBV7-9|few
CASSLQSGSNSPLHF
TGTGCCAGCAGCTTACAATCAGGGAGTAATTCACCCCTCCACTTT
>TRBJ2-2|.|16|TRBV5-1|few
CASSPKQGLDTGELFF
TGCGCCAGCAGTCCGAAACAGGGTCTTGACACCGGGGAGCTGTTTTTT
>TRBJ2-6|.|15|TRBV9|.
CASSSDSSGANVLTF
TGTGCCAGCAGCTCGGACTCCTCTGGGGCCAACGTCCTGACTTTC
>TRBJ1-6|TRBD1|14|TRBV28|many
CASSRDRVRFLLHF
TGTGCCAGCAGTCGGGACAGGGTACGATTTCTCCTCCACTTT
>TRBJ2-1|.|13|TRBV19|.
CASSMWMYNEQFF
TGTGCCAGTAGTATGTGGATGTACAATGAGCAGTTCTTC
>TRBJ1-5|.|12|TRBV10-3|.
CAISAQDQPQHF
TGTGCCATCAGTGCGCAGGATCAGCCCCAGCATTTT
>TRBJ2-1|TRBD2|15|TRBV2|few
CASTAGVVTYNEQFF
TGTGCCAGCACAGCGGGGGTGGTAACCTACAATGAGCAGTTCTTC
>TRBJ2-1|.|13|TRBV5-4|.
CASSLGGYNEQFF
TGTGCCAGCAGCTTGGGCGGGTACAATGAGCAGTTCTTC
>TRBJ1-3|.|13|TRBV25-1|few
CASRGVSGNTIYF
TGTGCCAGCAGAGGGGTATCTGGAAACACCATATATTTT
>TRBJ2-1|.|14|TRBV7-2|few
CASSLAQGLHEQFF
TGTGCCAGCAGCTTAGCTCAGGGGTTACATGAGCAGTTCTTC